A single sample gave rise to the 9 T cell receptor beta chains below, sequenced in a study of Graves' ophthalmopathy and Graves' hyperthyroidism (dated by TCRdb to 2017 to 2018). Data came from an Illumina HiSeq 2000. For repertoire sequencing, TCR beta CDR3 regions were amplified from RNA transcripts. A first-round RT-PCR used HTBI primers with the Qiagen OneStep RT-PCR kit, followed by a second-round multiplex PCR, size selection and purification. Clones were called with MiXCR by TCRdb after fastp trimmed the public reads at Q25, and only in-frame beta chains were retained. Records with the same CDR3 protein are collapsed into one entry carrying the most frequent genes and DNA. In all, the sample holds 740,000 or so distinct CDR3 sequences, and 35% to 50% of those were seen once. The ten largest clones represent 44% of the sample. The sequencing input was peripheral blood. These receptors originate from an adult man with Graves' ophthalmopathy.

J is TRBJ2-2 and V is TRBV24-1; TRBD2 aligns across 11 bases. The germline CDR1 and CDR2 sequences are KGHDR and SFDVKD. The length of the CDR3 is 16 residues. The trim removed 4 bases at V and 7 bases at J, leaving 7 bases unmatched. In DNA form, the CDR3 reads TGTGCCACCAGTGACCTTACTAGCGGGGGTAACGGGGAGCTGTTTTTT. This sequence encodes CATSDLTSGGNGELFF.

This clonotype came up many times. The V and J genes are TRBV29-1 and TRBJ1-2; D not resolved. V lost 3 bases and J lost 8, with 13 bases in between. The CDR3 consists of 12 residues. The germline CDR1 and CDR2 sequences are SQVTM and ANQGSEA. This chain's CDR3 is CSVESLLSGYTF. In nucleotides, the CDR3 is TGCAGCGTTGAGAGTTTATTGTCGGGCTACACCTTC.

As for this clonotype: One junction end disagrees with the germline gene, perhaps due to a read error. The J gene is TRBJ2-7, the V gene TRBV24-1; TRBD1 matches at 7 bases. The CDR3 covers 12 residues. Germline CDR1 is KGHDR and CDR2 is SFDVKD. The CDR3 nucleotides are TGTGCCAGTACGACAGGGTTTAGCCCGGGGAACTTC. Its protein product is CASTTGFSPGNF.

This clonotype was detected ten times or more. The V call is TRBV7-2, the J call TRBJ1-2; D is possibly TRBD1 (5 bases). V was shortened by 1 base and J by 8 bases, with 14 bases between the two germline ends. The germline CDR1 and CDR2 sequences are SGHTA and FQGNSA. CDR3 size: 14 residues. CDR3 nucleotides: TGTGCCAGCAGCTTAGAAAGGGGACCTCGGGGCTACACCTTC. Its translation: CASSLERGPRGYTF.

This clonotype has at least ten counts. The rearrangement links TRBV29-1 to TRBJ2-7, with a weak D call TRBD1 (6 bases). Trimming removed 3 bases at V and 3 bases at J, with 12 bases between. Germline CDR1 and CDR2: SQVTM and ANQGSEA. This CDR3 region has 13 residues. As DNA, the CDR3 is TGCAGCGTTGACGGGACATCGATCTACGAGCAGTACTTC. This gives the protein CSVDGTSIYEQYF.

This clonotype has at least ten counts. The chain joins TRBV2 to TRBJ2-7; a weak D match, TRBD1 (6 bases). Germline V gene lookup returns CDR1 SNHLY and CDR2 FYNNEI. Trimming removed 1 base at V and 7 bases at J, with 14 bases between. This CDR3 comprises 14 residues. CDR3 nucleotides: TGTGCCAGCAGTGAAGACTGGGGGCGGAAGGAGCAGTACTTC. This gives the protein CASSEDWGRKEQYF.

This clonotype appeared a single time. At one end the junction does not follow the germline gene, possibly because of a read error. The chain recombines TRBV19 with TRBJ2-6, with a weak D call TRBD1 (6 bases). CDR3 length equals 14 residues. Germline assignment: CDR1 LNHDA and CDR2 SQIVND (reference sequence). In DNA form, the CDR3 reads TGTGCCAGTAGTATAGCTCCAGGGGTCAACGTCCTGACTTTC. Translation gives CASSIAPGVNVLTF.

Points on this clonotype: An end of the junction does not agree with germline; a read error may underlie this. V and J are TRBV2 and TRBJ1-4; D is unclear. CDR1 and CDR2 from the germline V gene are SNHLY and FYNNEI. The CDR3 loop spans 19 amino acids. The CDR3 protein is CASRREPAAISSANEELFF. The CDR3 DNA sequence: TGTGCCAGCAGGAGGGAACCTGCGGCCATTTCATCGGCTAATGAAGAACTGTTTTTT.

As regards this clonotype: The CDR3 does not close with the conserved phenylalanine or tryptophan, likely indicating a read error. The chain recombines TRBV9 with TRBJ2-5; 11 nucleotides agree with TRBD2. Germline CDR1 is SGDLS and CDR2 is YYNGEE. J was trimmed by 2 bases and V by 0 bases; bases with no gene match: 6. The CDR3 contains 17 residues. The CDR3 sequence is CASSVAVAGGPQETQYV. The DNA for the CDR3 is TGTGCCAGCAGCGTAGCGGTAGCGGGGGGGCCGCAAGAGACCCAGTACGTC.